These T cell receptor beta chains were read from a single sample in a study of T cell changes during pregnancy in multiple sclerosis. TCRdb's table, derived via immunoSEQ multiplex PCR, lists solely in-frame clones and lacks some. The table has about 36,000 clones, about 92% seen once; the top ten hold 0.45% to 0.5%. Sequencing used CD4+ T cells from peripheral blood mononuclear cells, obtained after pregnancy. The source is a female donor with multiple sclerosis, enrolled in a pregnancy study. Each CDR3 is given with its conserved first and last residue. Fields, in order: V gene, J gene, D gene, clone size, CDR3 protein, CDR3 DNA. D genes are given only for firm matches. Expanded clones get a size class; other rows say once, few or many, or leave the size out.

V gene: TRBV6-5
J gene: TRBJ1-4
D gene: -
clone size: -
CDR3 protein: CASSNREGVEKLFF
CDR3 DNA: TGTGCCAGCAGTAACAGGGAAGGGGTTGAAAAACTGTTTTTT

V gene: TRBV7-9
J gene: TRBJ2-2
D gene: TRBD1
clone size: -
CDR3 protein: CASTYRGQGLTGELFF
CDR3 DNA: TGTGCCAGCACCTACAGGGGACAGGGCCTCACCGGGGAGCTGTTTTTT

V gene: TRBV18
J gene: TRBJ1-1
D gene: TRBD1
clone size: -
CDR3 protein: CASSPLVQGGANTEAFF
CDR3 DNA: TGTGCCAGCTCACCACTAGTACAGGGGGGGGCGAACACTGAAGCTTTCTTT

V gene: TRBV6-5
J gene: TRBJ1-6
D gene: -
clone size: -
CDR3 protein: CASSYGRQEWGSPLHF
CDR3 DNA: TGTGCCAGCAGTTACGGAAGACAGGAGTGGGGATCACCCCTCCACTTT

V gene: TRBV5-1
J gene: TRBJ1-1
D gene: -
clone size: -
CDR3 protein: CASMPGGYYTEAFF
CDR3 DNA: TGCGCCAGCATGCCGGGGGGCTATTACACTGAAGCTTTCTTT

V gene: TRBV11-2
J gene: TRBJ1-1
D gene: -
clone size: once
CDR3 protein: CASSLEEGTEAFF
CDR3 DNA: TGTGCCAGCAGCTTAGAGGAGGGCACTGAAGCTTTCTTT

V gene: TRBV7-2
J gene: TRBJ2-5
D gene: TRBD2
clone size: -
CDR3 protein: CASTPGGGSQETQYF
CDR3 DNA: TGTGCCAGCACTCCCGGCGGGGGGAGCCAAGAGACCCAGTACTTC

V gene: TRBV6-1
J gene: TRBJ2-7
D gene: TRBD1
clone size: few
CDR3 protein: CASSERLVRGPYEQYF
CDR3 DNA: TGTGCCAGCAGTGAACGTCTGGTCAGGGGGCCTTACGAGCAGTACTTC

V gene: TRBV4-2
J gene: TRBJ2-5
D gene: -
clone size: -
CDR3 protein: CASSQVRAGVETQYF
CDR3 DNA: TGTGCCAGCAGCCAAGTGCGGGCAGGGGTTGAGACCCAGTACTTC

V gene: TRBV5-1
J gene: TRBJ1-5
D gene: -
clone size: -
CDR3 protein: CASSLTGLSNQPQHF
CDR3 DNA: TGCGCCAGCAGCTTGACAGGGTTGAGCAATCAGCCCCAGCATTTT

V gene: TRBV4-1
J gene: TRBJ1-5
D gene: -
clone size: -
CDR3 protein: CASSQARGAQPQHF
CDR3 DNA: TGCGCCAGCAGCCAAGCCAGGGGAGCTCAGCCCCAGCATTTT

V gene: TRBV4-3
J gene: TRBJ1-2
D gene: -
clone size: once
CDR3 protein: CASSQSGIYGYTF
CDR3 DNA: TGCGCCAGCAGCCAATCAGGGATCTATGGCTACACCTTC

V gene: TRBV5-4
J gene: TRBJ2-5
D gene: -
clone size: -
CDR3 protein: CASSFIGAWDGKSEETQYF
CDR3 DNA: TGTGCCAGCAGCTTTATAGGGGCCTGGGATGGAAAGTCGGAAGAGACCCAGTACTTC

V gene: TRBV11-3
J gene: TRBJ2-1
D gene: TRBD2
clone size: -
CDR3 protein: CASSLGSGSRNEQFF
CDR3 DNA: TGTGCCAGCAGCTTAGGTAGCGGGAGTAGGAATGAGCAGTTCTTC

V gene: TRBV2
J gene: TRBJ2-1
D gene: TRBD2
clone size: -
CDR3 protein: CASGASGISPKQFF
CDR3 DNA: TGTGCCAGCGGTGCTAGCGGGATTTCCCCTAAGCAGTTCTTC

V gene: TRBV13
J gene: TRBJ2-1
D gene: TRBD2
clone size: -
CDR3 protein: CASTHPGLAAPSSYNEQFF
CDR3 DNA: TGTGCCAGCACTCACCCGGGACTAGCGGCGCCGAGCTCCTACAATGAGCAGTTCTTC

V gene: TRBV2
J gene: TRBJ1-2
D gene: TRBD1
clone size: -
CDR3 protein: CASSELGQGKGYTF
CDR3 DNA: TGTGCCAGCAGTGAATTGGGACAGGGGAAGGGCTACACCTTC

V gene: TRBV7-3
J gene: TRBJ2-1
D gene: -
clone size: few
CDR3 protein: CASSLGGWNEQFF
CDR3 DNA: TGTGCCAGCAGCTTGGGCGGGTGGAATGAGCAGTTCTTC

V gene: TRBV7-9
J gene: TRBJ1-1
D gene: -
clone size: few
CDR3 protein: CASSLGRTVYTEAFF
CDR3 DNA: TGTGCCAGCAGCTTAGGAAGGACAGTTTACACTGAAGCTTTCTTT

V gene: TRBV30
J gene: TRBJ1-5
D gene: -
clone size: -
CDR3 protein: CAWSRISGQPQHF
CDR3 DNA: TGTGCCTGGAGTCGTATATCCGGTCAGCCCCAGCATTTT

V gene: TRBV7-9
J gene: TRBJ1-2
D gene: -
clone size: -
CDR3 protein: CASSSNGREGTEGYTF
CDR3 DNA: TGTGCCAGCAGCTCCAACGGGAGGGAGGGGACTGAGGGCTACACCTTC

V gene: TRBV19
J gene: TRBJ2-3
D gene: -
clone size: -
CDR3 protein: CASSILTDTDTQYF
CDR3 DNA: TGTGCCAGTAGTATACTAACAGACACAGATACGCAGTATTTT

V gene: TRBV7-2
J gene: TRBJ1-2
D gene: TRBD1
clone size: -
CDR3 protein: CASSFPGQGSGYTF
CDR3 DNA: TGTGCCAGCAGCTTTCCGGGACAGGGAAGTGGCTACACCTTC

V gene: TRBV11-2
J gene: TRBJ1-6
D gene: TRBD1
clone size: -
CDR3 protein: CASSQGQYNSPLHF
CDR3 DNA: TGTGCCAGCAGCCAGGGACAGTATAATTCACCCCTCCACTTT

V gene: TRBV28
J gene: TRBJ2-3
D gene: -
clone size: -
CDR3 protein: CASSLGATQYF
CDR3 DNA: TGTGCCAGCAGTTTAGGGGCTACGCAGTATTTT

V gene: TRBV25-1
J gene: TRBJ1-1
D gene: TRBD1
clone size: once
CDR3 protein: CASSNSRLGQLNTEAFF
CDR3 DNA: TGTGCCAGCAGTAACTCCCGTTTGGGACAGTTGAACACTGAAGCTTTCTTT

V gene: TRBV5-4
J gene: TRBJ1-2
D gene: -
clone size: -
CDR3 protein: CASSLAGNVDRGYTF
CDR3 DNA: TGTGCCAGCAGCTTGGCCGGGAATGTTGACCGTGGCTACACCTTC

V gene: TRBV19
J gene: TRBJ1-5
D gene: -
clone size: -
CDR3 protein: CASSIDMGPSNQPQHF
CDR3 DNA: TGTGCCAGTAGTATAGATATGGGGCCCAGCAATCAGCCCCAGCATTTT

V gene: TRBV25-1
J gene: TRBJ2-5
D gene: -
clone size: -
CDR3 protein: CASSPGVGQYF
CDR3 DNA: TGTGCCAGCAGTCCGGGGGTGGGGCAGTACTTC

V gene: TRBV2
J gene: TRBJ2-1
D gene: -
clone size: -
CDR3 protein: CASSVTRGNEQFF
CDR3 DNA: TGTGCCAGCAGTGTTACGCGGGGCAATGAGCAGTTCTTC

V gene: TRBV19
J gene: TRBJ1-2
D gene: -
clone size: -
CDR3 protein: CASSINREAGYTF
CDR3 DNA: TGTGCCAGTAGTATCAATAGGGAGGCGGGCTACACCTTC

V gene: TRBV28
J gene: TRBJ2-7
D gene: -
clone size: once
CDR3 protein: CASSLSQGRYEQYF
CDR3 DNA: TGTGCCAGCAGTTTATCCCAGGGGCGGTACGAGCAGTACTTC

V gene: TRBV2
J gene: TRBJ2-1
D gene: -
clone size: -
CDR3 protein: CASRMGLSSYNEQFF
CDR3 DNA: TGTGCCAGCAGGATGGGCCTGAGCTCCTACAATGAGCAGTTCTTC